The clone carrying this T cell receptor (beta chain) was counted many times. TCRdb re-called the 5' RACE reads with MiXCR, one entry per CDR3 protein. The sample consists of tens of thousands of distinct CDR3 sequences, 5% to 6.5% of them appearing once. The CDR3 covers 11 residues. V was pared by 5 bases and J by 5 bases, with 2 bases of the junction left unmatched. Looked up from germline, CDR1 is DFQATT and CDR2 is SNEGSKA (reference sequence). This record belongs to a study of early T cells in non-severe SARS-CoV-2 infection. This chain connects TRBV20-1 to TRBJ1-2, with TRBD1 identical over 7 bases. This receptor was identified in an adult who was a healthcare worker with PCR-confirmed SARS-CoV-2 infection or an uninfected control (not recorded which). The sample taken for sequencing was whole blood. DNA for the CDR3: TGCAGTGCTGTACAGGGGTATGGCTACACCTTC. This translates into CSAVQGYGYTF.